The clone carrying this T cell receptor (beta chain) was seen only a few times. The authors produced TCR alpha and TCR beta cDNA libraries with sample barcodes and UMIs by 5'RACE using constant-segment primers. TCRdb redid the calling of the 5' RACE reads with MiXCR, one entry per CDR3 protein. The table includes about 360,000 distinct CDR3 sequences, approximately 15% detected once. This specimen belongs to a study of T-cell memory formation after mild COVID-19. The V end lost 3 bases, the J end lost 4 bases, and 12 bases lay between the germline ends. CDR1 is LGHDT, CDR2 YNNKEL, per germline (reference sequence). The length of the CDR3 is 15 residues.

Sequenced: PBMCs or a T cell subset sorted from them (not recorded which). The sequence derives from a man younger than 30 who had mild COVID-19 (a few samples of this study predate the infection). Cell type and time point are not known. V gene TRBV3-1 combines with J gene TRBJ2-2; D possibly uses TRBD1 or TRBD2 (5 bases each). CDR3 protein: CASSQSGTGTGELFF. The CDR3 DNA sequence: TGTGCCAGCAGCCAGTCGGGGACCGGCACCGGGGAGCTGTTTTTT.